These 23 T cell receptor beta chains share one sample of origin, sequenced in a study of cytomegalovirus exposure and HLA in healthy donors. PCR was performed using 60 Vbeta and 13 Jbeta primers. Clones were read by immunoSEQ multiplex PCR, and TCRdb kept only the in-frame ones, dropping some. The repertoire holds about 300,000 clones, approximately 90% seen once, with around 4% in the top ten. Sequencing was done on a sample of PBMCs. The receptors shown here come from a man aged 40-49 years in good health and CMV-seropositive.

This chain connects TRBV28 to TRBJ1-2; D is undetermined. The CDR3 extends over 13 amino acids. CDR1 and CDR2 from the germline V gene are MDHEN and SYDVKM. The V end was cut by 7 bases, the J end by 8 bases, with 17 bases between. CDR3 residues: CASKAGPVFGYTF. The CDR3 nucleotides are TGTGCCAGCAAGGCGGGCCCGGTTTTCGGCTACACCTTC.

The chain recombines TRBV10-3 with TRBJ1-4; the match to TRBD1 covers 7 bases. The CDR3 consists of 12 residues. CDR1 is ENHRY, CDR2 SYGVKD, per germline. Unmatched junction bases numbered 5, after V lost 3 bases and J lost 13 bases. The CDR3 DNA follows: TGTGCCATCAGTGAAGGAAACAGGGGACTGTTTTTT. Its translation: CAISEGNRGLFF.

This clone showed up just once. This chain uses TRBV5-1 with TRBJ1-5; TRBD1 aligns across 7 bases. CDR1 and CDR2 (germline): SGHRS, YFSETQ. This CDR3 is 14 amino acids long. The J segment lost 4 bases and the V segment lost 0 bases, leaving 1 base of the junction unmatched. The CDR3 region is CASSLGGQNQPQHF. The CDR3, as DNA: TGCGCCAGCAGCTTGGGGGGACAGAATCAGCCCCAGCATTTT.

CDR3 region: CSVLAGGNSYEQYF. DNA for the CDR3: TGCAGCGTTCTAGCGGGAGGTAACTCCTACGAGCAGTACTTC. This chain joins TRBV29-1 and TRBJ2-7, with 11 bases aligning to TRBD2. V lost 5 bases, J lost 0 bases, and 3 bases stayed unmatched. The CDR3 runs to 14 residues. Germline V gives CDR1 SQVTM, CDR2 ANQGSEA.

The chain combines TRBV6-6 with TRBJ1-5; 8 bases are a match to TRBD1. V gave up 6 bases and J gave up 9 bases; unmatched junction bases: 10. Germline CDR1 reads MNHNY; CDR2 reads SVGAGI (reference sequence). The CDR3 contains 14 residues. CDR3 loop: CASSPGQGFGPQHF. CDR3 DNA: TGTGCCAGCAGCCCCGGACAGGGTTTTGGGCCCCAGCATTTT.

The V call is TRBV5-1, the J call TRBJ2-7; D perhaps matches TRBD2 (5 bases). V was trimmed by 1 base and J by 6 bases, leaving 14 bases between them. CDR3 length equals 14 residues. Germline CDR1 is SGHRS and CDR2 is YFSETQ. The CDR3 sequence: CASSLRSGLREQYF. CDR3 DNA sequence: TGCGCCAGCAGCTTGCGGTCAGGACTCCGCGAGCAGTACTTC.

The chain links TRBV4-2 to TRBJ2-7; 11 bases match TRBD2. The germline V gene encodes CDR1 LGHNA and CDR2 YNFKEQ. The V and J ends lost 3 bases and 0 bases, in that order; junction bases with no gene match: 1. The CDR3 length is 15 residues. CDR3 in DNA: TGTGCCAGCAGCCATGGGACTAGCGGCTCCTACGAGCAGTACTTC. Amino acids: CASSHGTSGSYEQYF.

The chain recombines TRBV5-4 with TRBJ2-4; 7 bases align to TRBD1. This CDR3 is 18 amino acids long. CDR1 SGHNT and CDR2 YYREEE come from the germline V gene (reference sequence). J was trimmed by 3 bases and V by 0 bases; bases with no gene match: 12. The CDR3 DNA is TGTGCCAGCAGCTTGGATCGGGGCAGGGGGTTTAGCAAAAACATTCAGTACTTC. Translation gives CASSLDRGRGFSKNIQYF.

The CDR3 region has the DNA TGCGCCAGCAGCTTGTCAGGGGGGAACACTGAAGCTTTCTTT. It encodes CASSLSGGNTEAFF. V gene TRBV5-1 combines with J gene TRBJ1-1; 7 bases are a match to TRBD1. V shed 1 base, J shed 1 base, and the junction held 1 base outside the gene matches. Looked up from germline, CDR1 is SGHRS and CDR2 is YFSETQ. The CDR3 sequence is 14 residues long. The full variable domain, rest sourced from reference TRBV5-1 and TRBJ1-1, is KAGVTQTPRYLIKTRGQQVTLSCSPISGHRSVSWYQQTPGQGLQFLFEYFSETQRNKGNFPGRFSGRQFSNSRSEMNVSTLELGDSALYLCASSLSGGNTEAFFGQGTRLTVV.

The chain links TRBV6-5 to TRBJ2-5; possibly TRBD2 for D (6 bases). Deletions cut 10 bases from V and 4 bases from J, with 10 bases between. This CDR3 is 11 amino acids long. Looked up from germline, CDR1 is MNHEY and CDR2 is SVGAGI. CDR3 DNA sequence: TGTGCCACCCGGCGGGGAGAGACCCAGTACTTC. This gives the protein CATRRGETQYF.

The V call is TRBV27, the J call TRBJ1-1; D is perhaps TRBD1 (5 bases). This CDR3 has 14 residues. Deletions cut 2 bases from V and 4 bases from J, with 11 bases between. Per germline, CDR1 MNHEY and CDR2 SMNVEV (reference sequence). CDR3 region: CASSLIGGSTEAFF. Here the CDR3 DNA reads TGTGCCAGCAGTTTAATTGGGGGGAGCACTGAAGCTTTCTTT.

The chain joins TRBV7-9 to TRBJ2-7; 10 bases fit TRBD1. From germline, CDR1 is SEHNR and CDR2 FQNEAQ (reference sequence). This CDR3 has 15 residues. V dropped 5 bases and J dropped 6; count of bases not matched to a gene: 10. CDR3 in amino acids: CASSQSGTGAVEQYF. The CDR3 nucleotides are TGTGCCAGCAGCCAATCCGGGACAGGGGCCGTCGAGCAGTACTTC. Together with reference TRBV7-9 and TRBJ2-7, the CDR3 gives the full variable domain: DTGVSQNPRHKITKRGQNVTFRCDPISEHNRLYWYRQTLGQGPEFLTYFQNEAQLEKSRLLSDRFSAERPKGSFSTLEIQRTEQGDSAMYLCASSQSGTGAVEQYFGPGTRLTVT.

Points on this clone: The junction and the germline gene differ at one end; a read error may be behind it. The V and J genes are TRBV7-9 and TRBJ2-7; TRBD1 might be the D (5 bases). This CDR3 contains 12 residues. From germline, CDR1 is SEHNR and CDR2 FQNEAQ (reference sequence). CDR3 residues: CSSSQQGNEQYF. CDR3 coding DNA: TGTTCCAGCAGCCAGCAGGGCAACGAGCAGTACTTC.

The CDR3 DNA reads as TGTGCCAGCAGCCATCAAGGGACTAGCGGGAGGGGATACAATGAGCAGTTCTTC. This translates into CASSHQGTSGRGYNEQFF. The rearrangement links TRBV9 to TRBJ2-1; the match to TRBD2 covers 16 bases. The V gene end was trimmed by 4 bases and the J gene end by 4 bases; junction bases not matched to a gene: 8. Looked up from germline, CDR1 is SGDLS and CDR2 is YYNGEE. The CDR3 sequence is 18 residues long.

The rearrangement uses TRBV5-4 and TRBJ1-1, with 8 bases matching TRBD1. The ends lost 1 base at V and 0 bases at J; junction bases unmatched: 2. Germline lookup yields CDR1 SGHNT and CDR2 YYREEE (reference sequence). The CDR3 length is 15 residues. DNA of the CDR3: TGTGCCAGCAGCTTGTCAGGGGGCCTGAACACTGAAGCTTTCTTT. Its protein is CASSLSGGLNTEAFF. The full variable domain, in which reference TRBV5-4 and TRBJ1-1 provide the parts outside the CDR3, is ETGVTQSPTHLIKTRGQQVTLRCSSQSGHNTVSWYQQALGQGPQFIFQYYREEENGRGNFPPRFSGLQFPNYSSELNVNALELDDSALYLCASSLSGGLNTEAFFGQGTRLTVV.

This chain links TRBV9 with TRBJ2-7; 9 bases match TRBD2. This CDR3 comprises 14 residues. Germline values: CDR1 SGDLS, CDR2 YYNGEE. V dropped 3 bases and J dropped 6; count of bases not matched to a gene: 7. CDR3 sequence reads: CASSATGTSSEQYF. CDR3 nucleotides: TGTGCCAGCAGCGCAACCGGGACTAGCTCCGAGCAGTACTTC.

The rearrangement joins TRBV4-1 to TRBJ2-7; TRBD2 is a possible D gene (6 bases). The V end lost 7 bases, the J end lost 3 bases, and 19 bases lay between the germline ends. This CDR3 region has 15 residues. CDR1 and CDR2 (germline): MGHRA, YSYEKL. The CDR3: CASTPSPSVDYEQYF. The DNA for the CDR3 is TGCGCCAGCACCCCATCACCTAGCGTAGACTACGAGCAGTACTTC.

CDR3 nucleotide sequence: TGTGCCAGCAGCTCATTTAGGGGGGACAGGAGGGACCCCCAGCATTTT. Amino acids: CASSSFRGDRRDPQHF. The V call is TRBV7-9, the J call TRBJ1-5; 8 bases agree with TRBD1. CDR3 length equals 16 residues. J lost 10 bases, V lost 4 bases, and 15 bases had no gene match. CDR1 is SEHNR, CDR2 FQNEAQ, per germline (reference sequence). The entire variable domain, with the rest obtained from reference TRBV7-9 and TRBJ1-5, is as follows: DTGVSQNPRHKITKRGQNVTFRCDPISEHNRLYWYRQTLGQGPEFLTYFQNEAQLEKSRLLSDRFSAERPKGSFSTLEIQRTEQGDSAMYLCASSSFRGDRRDPQHFGDGTRLSIL.

The chain is built from TRBV7-9 and TRBJ2-3; D may be TRBD1 (5 bases). Trimming pared 4 bases from V and 0 bases from J, leaving 14 bases between. The germline V gene encodes CDR1 SEHNR and CDR2 FQNEAQ (reference sequence). The CDR3 is made up of 16 amino acids. The CDR3 nucleotides read TGTGCCAGCAGCTCGAGACAGAAATCTAGCACAGATACGCAGTATTTT. It codes for CASSSRQKSSTDTQYF. Based on the CDR3 plus reference TRBV7-9 and TRBJ2-3, the full variable domain is DTGVSQNPRHKITKRGQNVTFRCDPISEHNRLYWYRQTLGQGPEFLTYFQNEAQLEKSRLLSDRFSAERPKGSFSTLEIQRTEQGDSAMYLCASSSRQKSSTDTQYFGPGTRLTVL.

The rearrangement joins TRBV21-1 to TRBJ2-7; TRBD1, as called in the table, went unchecked against the DNA. TRBV21-1 is designated a pseudogene. The length of the CDR3 is 16 residues. CDR3 residues: CASFQVVERTHYEQYF. CDR3 nucleotides: TGTGCCAGCTTTCAAGTCGTAGAGAGGACACACTACGAGCAGTACTTC.

In DNA, the CDR3 is TGCGCCAGCAGAGGGGGTGTAGGCACTGAAGCTTTCTTT. This gives the protein CASRGGVGTEAFF. This chain links TRBV5-1 with TRBJ1-1; D possibly corresponds to TRBD1 (6 bases). Germline V gene lookup returns CDR1 SGHRS and CDR2 YFSETQ. The germline V and J ends were trimmed by 5 bases and 4 bases, with 12 bases remaining between them. The CDR3 is 13 residues long.

This rearrangement joins TRBV18 to TRBJ2-5; TRBD1 matches 7 bases. Germline loops: CDR1 KGHSH, CDR2 LQKENI. V shed 5 bases and J 5 bases; nucleotides not matched to a gene: 5. This CDR3 spans 13 amino acids. The CDR3 reads CASSGDRAETQYF. In DNA form, the CDR3 reads TGTGCCAGCTCAGGCGACAGGGCGGAGACCCAGTACTTC.

The chain employs TRBV5-1 and TRBJ1-2; D ambiguous. V gave up 0 bases and J gave up 6 bases, with 9 bases separating them. Germline CDR1 is SGHRS and CDR2 is YFSETQ. CDR3 length: 13 amino acids. CDR3 region: CASSLGGIDGYTF. CDR3 nucleotides: TGCGCCAGCAGCTTGGGAGGAATCGATGGCTACACCTTC. Full variable domain (outside the CDR3, taken from reference TRBV5-1 and TRBJ1-2): KAGVTQTPRYLIKTRGQQVTLSCSPISGHRSVSWYQQTPGQGLQFLFEYFSETQRNKGNFPGRFSGRQFSNSRSEMNVSTLELGDSALYLCASSLGGIDGYTFGSGTRLTVV.